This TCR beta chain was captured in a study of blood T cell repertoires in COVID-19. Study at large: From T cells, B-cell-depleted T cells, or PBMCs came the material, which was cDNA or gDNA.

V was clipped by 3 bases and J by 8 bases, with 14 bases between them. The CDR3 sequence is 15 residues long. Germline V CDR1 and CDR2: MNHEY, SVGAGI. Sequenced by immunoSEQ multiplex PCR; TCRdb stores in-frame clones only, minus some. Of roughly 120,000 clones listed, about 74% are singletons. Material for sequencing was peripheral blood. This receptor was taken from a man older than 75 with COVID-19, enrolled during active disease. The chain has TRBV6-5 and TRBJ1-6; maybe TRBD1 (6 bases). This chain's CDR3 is CASSYGAGGDSPLHF. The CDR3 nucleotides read TGTGCCAGCAGTTATGGAGCGGGGGGCGATTCACCCCTCCACTTT.